This TCR beta chain was found in a study of cytomegalovirus exposure and HLA in healthy donors. This CDR3 is 17 amino acids long. With 4 bases clipped from V and 4 bases from J, the junction kept 14 bases outside the gene matches. Germline loops: CDR1 SGHVS, CDR2 FNYEAQ. A multiplex PCR was run with 60 Vbeta primers and 13 Jbeta primers. The data were produced by immunoSEQ multiplex PCR, yet TCRdb's version contains in-frame clones alone and is incomplete. The table includes more than 100,000 clones, around 80% detected once. Though nominally healthy at sampling, donors likely had unrecorded immune exposures. Whole-study results and caveats: Researchers reported in a later analysis that a missense DCLRE1C variant was tied to TCR beta V- and J-gene trimming. Investigators reported about 160 TCR beta chains as tied to cytomegalovirus. A classifier reportedly called cytomegalovirus status with high sensitivity and specificity.

As regards this clone: Its antigen remains unknown.

The receptor was derived from a young woman in good health and CMV-seronegative. What was sequenced was PBMCs. The chain employs TRBV7-6 and TRBJ2-7; 9 bases are a match to TRBD2. CDR3 amino acids: CASSSPGGAGGGYEQYF. In nucleotides, the CDR3 is TGTGCCAGCAGCTCGCCTGGTGGGGCGGGAGGGGGTTACGAGCAGTACTTC.